This is a list of T cell receptor beta chains from one sample in a study of CD8+ T cells in alopecia areata. TCRdb's table, derived via immunoSEQ multiplex PCR, lists solely in-frame clones and lacks some. The sample contains under 250,000 clones, approximately 70% of which appear only once. Material: CD4+ T cells sorted from blood, obtained at week 44, from a patient treated with tofacitinib. These receptors originate from a human donor with alopecia areata. CDR3s include the opening cysteine and the closing phenylalanine or tryptophan. The D gene is left open where the match is weak. Rows give clone size only sometimes, using once, few, many, or a class for an expanded clone.

NA,NA,TRBV4-3,TRBJ2-7,TGCGCCAGCAGCCAAGACCCACGGGCCATGGTGTCCGAGCAGTACTTC,CASSQDPRAMVSEQYF
NA,NA,TRBV2,TRBJ1-2,TGTGCCAGCAGTGAAGTCCGGGAAGGCTACACCTTC,CASSEVREGYTF
NA,NA,TRBV29-1,TRBJ1-1,TGCAGCGTTGAAACCAGGGCGAACACTGAAGCTTTCTTT,CSVETRANTEAFF
NA,NA,TRBV2,TRBJ2-1,TGTGCCAGCAGGGACGAACCGAATGAGCAGTTCTTC,CASRDEPNEQFF
few,TRBD1,TRBV29-1,TRBJ2-3,TGCAGCGTTGCCCCAAAAGGACAGGGAGCAGATACGCAGTATTTT,CSVAPKGQGADTQYF
NA,NA,TRBV4-3,TRBJ1-6,TGCGCCAGCAGCCAAGATGGGGGGACTGCTGATATAGGGAATTCACCCCTCCACTTT,CASSQDGGTADIGNSPLHF
NA,TRBD1,TRBV29-1,TRBJ1-1,TGCAGCGTCAGACAGGGAGTATTGACTGAAGCTTTCTTT,CSVRQGVLTEAFF
NA,NA,TRBV6-5,TRBJ2-3,TGTGCCAGCAGTTACACTATCAGCACAGATACGCAGTATTTT,CASSYTISTDTQYF
NA,NA,TRBV5-1,TRBJ1-3,TGCGCCAGCAGCTTGGAGGCACAGGTCTCTGGAAACACCATATATTTT,CASSLEAQVSGNTIYF
few,TRBD2,TRBV5-1,TRBJ2-2,TGCGCCAGCAGCTCCGGGGGGGCCGGAACCGGGGAGCTGTTTTTT,CASSSGGAGTGELFF
NA,NA,TRBV27,TRBJ2-7,TGTGCCAGCAGAGAAATCGGGATATCCCGTTACGAGCAGTACTTC,CASREIGISRYEQYF
once,NA,TRBV27,TRBJ1-2,TGTGCCAGCAGTCAAGCCAAGGGCGTAGGCTACACCTTC,CASSQAKGVGYTF
once,TRBD1,TRBV5-6,TRBJ1-2,TGTGCCAGCAGCTCCCAGGGGGCATGGTATGGCTACACCTTC,CASSSQGAWYGYTF
NA,NA,TRBV29-1,TRBJ2-7,TGCAGCGTTGAAGGGGGGCGCGGAGGGGAGCAGTACTTC,CSVEGGRGGEQYF
few,NA,TRBV9,TRBJ1-1,TGTGCCAGCAGCGTAGCAGGGAACACTGAAGCTTTCTTT,CASSVAGNTEAFF
NA,TRBD1,TRBV6-1,TRBJ1-1,TGTGCCAGCAGTACGACAGGGACTGAAGCTTTCTTT,CASSTTGTEAFF
NA,TRBD1,TRBV11-3,TRBJ1-1,TGTGCCAGCAGCTTAGTAGACAGGGGGCCTTTCGCTGAAGCTTTCTTT,CASSLVDRGPFAEAFF
once,NA,TRBV30,TRBJ2-6,TGTGCCTGGAGCAGTTTCGGGGGGGCCAACGTCCTGACTTTC,CAWSSFGGANVLTF
NA,NA,TRBV29-1,TRBJ2-3,TGCAGCGTTGGGGTCAGGGGACGTCCAGATACGCAGTATTTT,CSVGVRGRPDTQYF
few,NA,TRBV29-1,TRBJ1-1,TGCAGCGTTGACGGGGCGAACACTGAAGCTTTCTTT,CSVDGANTEAFF
NA,NA,TRBV2,TRBJ1-5,TGTGCCAGCAGTGAAGAAGGGGGGGGCGGGCGCAATCAGCCCCAGCATTTT,CASSEEGGGGRNQPQHF
NA,NA,TRBV29-1,TRBJ2-3,TGCAGCGTTGGGCCCGACCCAAACAGTGCGCAGTATTTT,CSVGPDPNSAQYF
NA,TRBD1,TRBV5-1,TRBJ1-1,TGCGCCAGCAGCTTGGCACAGGGGGCGAACACTGAAGCTTTCTTT,CASSLAQGANTEAFF
NA,TRBD1,TRBV5-4,TRBJ2-3,TGTGCCAGCAGCTTAAAGGAGACAGGGGTCGCAGATACGCAGTATTTT,CASSLKETGVADTQYF
few,NA,TRBV30,TRBJ1-3,TGTGCCTGGAGCCCTGGACGGTCCCGCTCTGGAAACACCATATATTTT,CAWSPGRSRSGNTIYF
NA,NA,TRBV6-1,TRBJ1-1,TGTGCCAGCAGTGCAGTCACGAACACTGAAGCTTTCTTT,CASSAVTNTEAFF
NA,NA,TRBV7-9,TRBJ2-1,TGTGCCAGCCGCCTTGCAGGCAGCACCTACAATGAGCAGTTCTTC,CASRLAGSTYNEQFF
NA,NA,TRBV15,TRBJ2-3,TGTGCCACCAGCATTCCGTCCGTCGATACGCAGTATTTT,CATSIPSVDTQYF
NA,NA,TRBV29-1,TRBJ2-3,TGCAGCGTTGAAGGCCGGGGAGATACGCAGTATTTT,CSVEGRGDTQYF
few,NA,TRBV5-1,TRBJ2-2,TGCGCCAGCAGCTGGGGCTCGGAGACCGGGGAGCTGTTTTTT,CASSWGSETGELFF
NA,TRBD1,TRBV2,TRBJ2-3,TGTGCCAGCAGTGGAGGGGACAGGGGCCGCACAGATACGCAGTATTTT,CASSGGDRGRTDTQYF
once,TRBD2,TRBV18,TRBJ2-3,TGTGCCAGCTCAACCACAAGCGGGGGGGGCACAGATACGCAGTATTTT,CASSTTSGGGTDTQYF
NA,TRBD2,TRBV29-1,TRBJ2-3,TGCAGCGTTGTCGGTAGCGGGGGAAGCACAGATACGCAGTATTTT,CSVVGSGGSTDTQYF
NA,TRBD1,TRBV29-1,TRBJ1-4,TGCAGCTATAGGACAGGCGAAAAACTGTTTTTT,CSYRTGEKLFF
NA,TRBD2,TRBV29-1,TRBJ2-1,TGCAGCGGTACGGCGCGGGGACTAGGGAACAATGAGCAGTTCTTC,CSGTARGLGNNEQFF
NA,NA,TRBV7-2,TRBJ2-1,TGTGCCAGCAGCCAGAGTGGCGGGTTCAATGAGCAGTTCTTC,CASSQSGGFNEQFF
NA,NA,TRBV20-1,TRBJ1-1,TGCAGTGCGGGGGACACTGAAGCTTTCTTT,CSAGDTEAFF
NA,TRBD1,TRBV4-1,TRBJ2-7,TGCGCCAGCAGCCACCTAACAGGGGCTCGTCCCCTCGAGCAGTACTTC,CASSHLTGARPLEQYF
NA,TRBD2,TRBV4-1,TRBJ2-1,TGCGCCAGCAGCCAAGATAGCGGGGTTGAGCAGTTCTTC,CASSQDSGVEQFF
NA,NA,TRBV2,TRBJ1-5,TGTGCCAGCAGCGAAAGCCAGGCCCGAGGGTTGGGGGCCCAGCATTTT,CASSESQARGLGAQHF
NA,NA,TRBV7-9,TRBJ2-3,TGTGCCAGCAGCTTAGGACGAGAGACAGATACGCAGTATTTT,CASSLGRETDTQYF
few,TRBD2,TRBV13,TRBJ2-1,TGTGCCAGCAGCTTCCTAGCGGGGGGGCGTCGGGAGCAGTTCTTC,CASSFLAGGRREQFF
NA,TRBD1,TRBV30,TRBJ2-7,TGTGCCTTGGCGACAGGGCGACTTGTCTACGAGCAGTACTTC,CALATGRLVYEQYF
once,TRBD1,TRBV2,TRBJ2-2,TGTGCCAGGGGGACAGGGTCCGCCGGGGAGCTGTTTTTT,CARGTGSAGELFF
NA,TRBD1,TRBV7-2,TRBJ1-5,TGTGCCAGCAGTTGGACAGGACGGGGGAGAGGCAATCAGCCCCAGCATTTT,CASSWTGRGRGNQPQHF
few,NA,TRBV29-1,TRBJ2-3,TGCATCTATCAGGAGGGCCTGGGAGATACGCAGTATTTT,CIYQEGLGDTQYF
NA,NA,TRBV6-5,TRBJ2-7,TGTGCCAGCAGTATCTCCCGGGCGTCTTACGAGCAGTACTTC,CASSISRASYEQYF
NA,TRBD2,TRBV29-1,TRBJ2-7,TGCAGCGTGACCCGACTAGCGGGGGGATCCGAGCAGTACTTC,CSVTRLAGGSEQYF
NA,NA,TRBV10-3,TRBJ1-5,TGTGCCAGCCAAGGACAGACGAATCAGCCCCAGCATTTT,CASQGQTNQPQHF
NA,NA,TRBV2,TRBJ2-1,TGTGCCAGCAGTTCAACAGTCTCCTACAATGAGCAGTTCTTC,CASSSTVSYNEQFF
NA,NA,TRBV5-1,TRBJ2-3,TGCGCCAGCAGTTCCACGGATGGCACTTTAGATACGCAGTATTTT,CASSSTDGTLDTQYF
NA,NA,TRBV5-1,TRBJ1-5,TGCGCCAGCAGCTTGGCCGGATCTGGCAATCAGCCCCAGCATTTT,CASSLAGSGNQPQHF
NA,NA,TRBV4-3,TRBJ1-2,TGCGCCAGCAGCCAAGCCTCCCGCGACTATGGCTACACCTTC,CASSQASRDYGYTF
NA,NA,TRBV5-1,TRBJ1-5,TGCGCCAGCAGCCAGGAAGGGCAGTCGGGGCAGCCCCAGCATTTT,CASSQEGQSGQPQHF
NA,TRBD1,TRBV5-1,TRBJ2-2,TGCGCCAGCAGAGGCGGGACAGGAGGCACCGGGGAGCTGTTTTTT,CASRGGTGGTGELFF
NA,TRBD1,TRBV18,TRBJ1-2,TGTGCCAGCTCCCGCCCGGGACAGGGGGGAGCTAACTATGGCTACACCTTC,CASSRPGQGGANYGYTF
NA,TRBD2,TRBV4-3,TRBJ2-3,TGCGCCAGCAGCCTAGCGGGACAACACACAGATACGCAGTATTTT,CASSLAGQHTDTQYF
NA,NA,TRBV7-2,TRBJ2-1,TGTGCCAGCAGCTTAGGTGAGCAGTTCTTC,CASSLGEQFF